This entry describes one T cell receptor (beta chain). Its antigen is not identified. The data derive from a study of cytomegalovirus exposure and HLA in healthy donors. Broader study findings: Association with HLA alleles at 0.05 false discovery rate was found for around 15,000 TCR beta sequences in a later analysis. An Asian-associated ancestry cluster reportedly showed fewer N-insertions than the approximately 660-donor mean in a later analysis. In vitro experiments confirmed that three CMV-associated chains were specific for CMV antigens.

60 Vbeta and 13 Jbeta primers were used in PCR. The data were produced by immunoSEQ multiplex PCR, yet TCRdb's version contains in-frame clones alone and is incomplete. The sample carries 100,000 to 150,000 clones, approximately 17% recorded once. All donors participated as healthy donors of bone marrow. This clonotype was sampled from a female donor in good health and CMV-seropositive. The source material was PBMCs.

Here the CDR3 reads CASMDTPYEQYF. Here the CDR3 DNA reads TGTGCCTCCATGGACACCCCCTACGAGCAGTACTTC. The chain combines TRBV28 with TRBJ2-7; maybe TRBD1 (5 bases). The CDR3 has 12 amino acids. V gave up 11 bases and J gave up 2 bases, with 13 bases separating them. CDR1 MDHEN and CDR2 SYDVKM come from the germline V gene.